The 32 T cell receptor beta chains presented below share a single source sample, sequenced in a study of blood T cell repertoires in COVID-19. Clones were sequenced by immunoSEQ multiplex PCR, and TCRdb holds only the in-frame ones, with some missing. The data show about 45,000 clones, approximately 90% seen once. The specimen was peripheral blood. Every receptor here comes from an elderly woman with active COVID-19.

This chain uses TRBV2 with TRBJ2-1, with D perhaps matching TRBD1 (6 bases). The CDR3 is 13 amino acids. Germline V CDR1 and CDR2: SNHLY, FYNNEI. Trimming removed 3 bases at V and 5 bases at J, with 8 bases between. The chain's CDR3 is CASSEDRNNEQFF. For the CDR3, the DNA is TGTGCCAGCAGTGAGGACAGAAACAATGAGCAGTTCTTC.

This clone was seen once. This chain uses TRBV7-8 with TRBJ1-2, with D possibly being TRBD1 (6 bases). CDR1 and CDR2 from the germline V gene are SGHVS and FQNEAQ. V dropped 1 base and J dropped 4 bases, with 13 bases sitting between them. The CDR3 has 15 residues. The CDR3 nucleotides read TGTGCCAGCAGCTTAGGCGACAGGCCAGGCTATGGCTACACCTTC. Encoded protein: CASSLGDRPGYGYTF.

The CDR3 DNA follows: TGTGCCAGCTGGGACAAAATCTCTGGAAACACCATATATTTT. Its protein product is CASWDKISGNTIYF. J is TRBJ1-3 and V is TRBV28, with D perhaps TRBD1 (6 bases). V lost 8 bases and J 0 bases, leaving 11 bases between the germline ends. Germline CDR1 is MDHEN and CDR2 is SYDVKM. The CDR3 is made up of 14 amino acids.

V usage is TRBV7-2 and J usage is TRBJ2-3; a possible D gene is TRBD2 (6 bases). V was pared by 5 bases and J by 1 base, with 10 bases between. From germline, CDR1 is SGHTA and CDR2 FQGNSA. The CDR3 loop spans 14 amino acids. This CDR3 reads CASSRGGGTDTQYF. In DNA form, the CDR3 reads TGTGCCAGCAGCAGGGGCGGGGGCACAGATACGCAGTATTTT.

The CDR3 spells CASSDSGTGLSYTF. For the CDR3, the DNA is TGTGCCAGCAGCGACTCCGGGACAGGATTGAGCTACACCTTC. The V gene is TRBV9, the J gene TRBJ1-2, with 8 bases aligning to TRBD1. The germline V gene has CDR1 SGDLS and CDR2 YYNGEE. The V segment lost 3 bases and the J segment 9 bases; nucleotides outside the gene matches: 10. The CDR3 extends over 14 amino acids. Filled out from reference TRBV9 and TRBJ1-2, the complete variable domain reads DSGVTQTPKHLITATGQRVTLRCSPRSGDLSVYWYQQSLDQGLQFLIQYYNGEERAKGNILERFSAQQFPDLHSELNLSSLELGDSALYFCASSDSGTGLSYTFGSGTRLTVV.

This chain connects TRBV30 to TRBJ1-2, with TRBD1 identical over 8 bases. Germline CDR1 is GTSNPN and CDR2 is SVGIG (reference sequence). This CDR3 is built from 13 residues. V lost 7 bases to trimming and J lost 7 bases; unmatched junction nucleotides: 11. The CDR3 region is CAFWTGQRSGYTF. CDR3 bases: TGTGCCTTTTGGACAGGGCAAAGGAGTGGCTACACCTTC.

The rearrangement uses TRBV27 and TRBJ2-7, with D maybe TRBD2 (6 bases). This CDR3 comprises 14 residues. Germline CDR1 MNHEY, CDR2 SMNVEV (reference sequence). The V end lost 6 bases, the J end lost 2 bases, and 14 bases lay between the germline ends. The CDR3 loop reads CASSPNPGAYEQYF. For the CDR3, the DNA is TGTGCCAGCAGCCCAAACCCGGGGGCCTACGAGCAGTACTTC.

The gene calls are TRBV6-1 and TRBJ1-4; 10 positions agree with TRBD1. The CDR3 sequence is 17 residues long. V lost 3 bases, J lost 5 bases, and 9 bases stayed unmatched. In germline, CDR1 is MNHNS, CDR2 SASEGT. Written as DNA, the CDR3 is TGTGCCAGCAGTGATCCAGGGACAGGGGTTCTCAATGAAAAACTGTTTTTT. Residues: CASSDPGTGVLNEKLFF.

The chain links TRBV24-1 to TRBJ2-1, with 8 bases fitting TRBD2. The CDR3 is 13 residues long. Trimming took 7 bases from V and 7 from J; bases not matched to a gene: 5. The germline V gene encodes CDR1 KGHDR and CDR2 SFDVKD. CDR3 nucleotide sequence: TGTGCCACCAGCGGGGGGGCAAAGAATGAGCAGTTCTTC. Residues: CATSGGAKNEQFF.

This clone was detected a few times. The chain uses TRBV6-1 and TRBJ2-5; 7 nucleotides agree with TRBD1. Germline loops: CDR1 MNHNS, CDR2 SASEGT. Trimming at V came to 3 bases and at J to 0 bases, leaving 7 bases not matched to a gene. This CDR3 is 16 amino acids long. The CDR3 region is CASSDPRQGHQETQYF. The CDR3 coding sequence is TGTGCCAGCAGTGACCCGCGACAGGGCCACCAAGAGACCCAGTACTTC.

The chain recombines TRBV30 with TRBJ1-1; 7 nucleotides agree with TRBD1. CDR3 length: 14 amino acids. Germline V lookup: CDR1 GTSNPN, CDR2 SVGIG (reference sequence). Trimming took 4 bases from V and 2 from J; bases not matched to a gene: 7. CDR3 sequence: CAWTRRQGNTEAFF. The CDR3 DNA reads TGTGCCTGGACCCGACGACAGGGAAACACTGAAGCTTTCTTT.

V and J are TRBV11-2 and TRBJ2-2; a weak D match, TRBD1 (5 bases). This CDR3 contains 14 residues. V was clipped by 5 bases and J by 9 bases, with 16 bases between them. Germline CDR1 and CDR2: SGHAT and FQNNGV. CDR3 nucleotides: TGTGCCAGCAGCCTCAGTTGGGGCGCCCGGGAGCTGTTTTTT. As protein: CASSLSWGARELFF.

The table lists this clone with a count of one. The chain uses TRBV30 and TRBJ1-4; D possibly corresponds to TRBD1 (5 bases). The CDR3 runs 14 residues. The V gene's germline CDR1 is GTSNPN and CDR2 SVGIG (reference sequence). The V end lost 0 bases, the J end lost 7 bases, and 12 bases lay between the germline ends. CDR3 region: CAWSVPGRGEKLFF. In DNA form, the CDR3 reads TGTGCCTGGAGTGTACCGGGGCGGGGTGAAAAACTGTTTTTT. The full variable domain, rest sourced from reference TRBV30 and TRBJ1-4, is SQTIHQWPATLVQPVGSPLSLECTVEGTSNPNLYWYRQAAGRGLQLLFYSVGIGQISSEVPQNLSASRPQDRQFILSSKKLLLSDSGFYLCAWSVPGRGEKLFFGSGTQLSVL.

This chain links TRBV7-9 with TRBJ2-6; TRBD1 aligns across 8 bases. Trimming cost V 5 bases and J 3 bases; bases outside gene matches: 3. Per germline, CDR1 SEHNR and CDR2 FQNEAQ (reference sequence). This CDR3 contains 15 residues. CDR3 sequence (DNA): TGTGCCAGCAGCACCAGGGGGCTTGGGGCCAACGTCCTGACTTTC. Translation gives CASSTRGLGANVLTF.

The chain has TRBV7-9 and TRBJ2-3, with 9 bases lining up with TRBD1. Trimming took 3 bases from V and 5 from J; bases not matched to a gene: 12. This CDR3 has 17 residues. CDR1 SEHNR and CDR2 FQNEAQ come from the germline V gene (reference sequence). As DNA, the CDR3 is TGTGCCAGCAGCTTCTACTGGGACAGGGCTCTGGGAGATACGCAGTATTTT. Protein product: CASSFYWDRALGDTQYF.

V and J are TRBV6-6 and TRBJ1-4; D gene ambiguous. Trimming removed 0 bases from V and 4 bases from J, with 9 bases in between. The germline V gene encodes CDR1 MNHNY and CDR2 SVGAGI (reference sequence). CDR3 size: 15 residues. The CDR3 spells CASSYSGRSNEKLFF. The CDR3 DNA sequence: TGTGCCAGCAGTTACTCGGGCAGAAGTAATGAAAAACTGTTTTTT.

In its sample, this clone was seen once. This chain joins TRBV6-5 and TRBJ2-5, with 8 bases identical to TRBD1. Germline values: CDR1 MNHEY, CDR2 SVGAGI. Unmatched junction bases numbered 9, after V lost 7 bases and J lost 5 bases. The CDR3 loop spans 14 amino acids. Here the CDR3 DNA reads TGTGCCAGCATACGTATCAGGGGGCGGGAGACCCAGTACTTC. Encoded protein: CASIRIRGRETQYF.

The gene calls are TRBV15 and TRBJ2-7; tentative D call: TRBD2 (6 bases). V lost 2 bases and J lost 6, with 20 bases in between. The germline V gene encodes CDR1 LNHNV and CDR2 YYDKDF (reference sequence). This CDR3 has 16 amino acids. CDR3 amino acids: CATSRIFTGGTPEQYF. The CDR3 DNA sequence: TGTGCCACCAGCAGAATCTTTACAGGAGGGACGCCCGAGCAGTACTTC.

This sequence joins TRBV3-1 (or the pseudogene TRBV3-2) and TRBJ1-6, with D maybe TRBD1 (6 bases). The CDR3 is 13 residues long. Per germline, CDR1 LGHDT and CDR2 YNNKEL (reference sequence). V shed 3 bases and J shed 13 bases, with 13 bases lying between them. The CDR3 DNA follows: TGTGCCAGCAGCCAGCAAGGTGGACAGCCCCTCCACTTT. Protein sequence: CASSQQGGQPLHF.

This clone was picked up a small number of times. The rearrangement joins TRBV4-3 to TRBJ1-5; a possible D gene is TRBD1 (5 bases). The CDR3 runs to 15 residues. CDR1 LGHNA and CDR2 YSLEER come from the germline V gene. The V gene lost 0 bases and the J gene lost 4 bases, with 10 bases spanning the gap. CDR3 region: CASSQDWGGNQPQHF. In nucleotides, the CDR3 is TGCGCCAGCAGCCAAGACTGGGGGGGTAATCAGCCCCAGCATTTT.

This chain connects TRBV7-2 to TRBJ2-5; D not resolved. CDR3 length: 13 residues. CDR1 is SGHTA, CDR2 FQGNSA, per germline. V was cut by 3 bases and J by 1 base, with 6 bases left in between. DNA of the CDR3: TGTGCCAGCAGCTTTCGGGTCCAAGAGACCCAGTACTTC. Translating it yields CASSFRVQETQYF.

The rearrangement joins TRBV5-1 to TRBJ1-4; D is undetermined. Trimming took 0 bases from V and 3 from J, leaving 12 bases between them. The CDR3 totals 16 residues. CDR1 is SGHRS and CDR2 is YFSETQ in the germline V gene. The CDR3: CASSLEGGSSNEKLFF. In DNA form, the CDR3 reads TGCGCCAGCAGCTTGGAGGGCGGGAGCTCTAATGAAAAACTGTTTTTT.

The CDR3 bases are TGTGCCAGCAGCTTAGCGGTGGCGGCACCCCTCCACTTT. Translating it yields CASSLAVAAPLHF. This chain joins TRBV7-2 and TRBJ1-6; D is unclear. V lost 0 bases to trimming and J lost 11 bases, with 8 bases between them. The CDR3 is 13 residues long. CDR1 and CDR2 from the germline V gene are SGHTA and FQGNSA.

The V and J genes are TRBV3-1 (or the pseudogene TRBV3-2) and TRBJ2-5; 7 nucleotides match TRBD1. With 4 bases clipped from V and 2 bases from J, the junction kept 13 bases outside the gene matches. Germline CDR1 LGHDT, CDR2 YNNKEL (reference sequence). There are 17 residues in the CDR3. As DNA, the CDR3 is TGTGCCAGCAGCCCACTCCTTTCCGGGACAGAACAAGAGACCCAGTACTTC. Its protein is CASSPLLSGTEQETQYF.

The genes are TRBV28 and TRBJ2-5, with D perhaps TRBD1 (5 bases). The germline CDR1 and CDR2 sequences are MDHEN and SYDVKM. This CDR3 region has 15 residues. The V and J ends lost 4 bases and 4 bases respectively, with 16 bases between them. The CDR3 here is CASSSPDTQGETQYF. In DNA form, the CDR3 reads TGTGCCAGCAGTTCCCCCGACACCCAGGGAGAGACCCAGTACTTC.

The V call is TRBV16, the J call TRBJ1-2; D uncertain. From germline, CDR1 is KGHSY and CDR2 FQNENV. This CDR3 comprises 15 residues. V lost 2 bases to trimming and J lost 4 bases, with 14 bases between them. For the CDR3, the DNA is TGTGCCAGCAGCCAACCCGGGGTAGGGAGCTATGGCTACACCTTC. It yields the protein CASSQPGVGSYGYTF. Looking up the rest from reference TRBV16 and TRBJ1-2 gives the full variable domain: GEEVAQTPKHLVRGEGQKAKLYCAPIKGHSYVFWYQQVLKNEFKFLISFQNENVFDETGMPKERFSAKCLPNSPCSLEIQATKLEDSAVYFCASSQPGVGSYGYTFGSGTRLTVV.

The chain links TRBV6-5 to TRBJ1-2; 9 positions agree with TRBD1. The CDR3 totals 14 residues. Germline CDR1 reads MNHEY; CDR2 reads SVGAGI. The V and J ends lost 5 bases and 3 bases, in that order; junction bases with no gene match: 4. The CDR3 here is CASSTRDRDYGYTF. In DNA, the CDR3 is TGTGCCAGCAGTACCCGGGACAGGGACTATGGCTACACCTTC.

The chain combines TRBV7-9 with TRBJ2-5; TRBD2 matches at 11 bases. V lost 5 bases, J lost 5 bases, and 4 bases stayed unmatched. The CDR3 has 14 amino acids. Germline lookup yields CDR1 SEHNR and CDR2 FQNEAQ (reference sequence). The CDR3 sequence: CASSGSGGAETQYF. In DNA form, the CDR3 reads TGTGCCAGCAGCGGTAGCGGGGGGGCGGAGACCCAGTACTTC.

The rearrangement links TRBV28 to TRBJ2-3, with 8 bases identical to TRBD2. Germline V lookup: CDR1 MDHEN, CDR2 SYDVKM. With 2 bases clipped from V and 2 bases from J, the junction kept 3 bases outside the gene matches. The CDR3 sequence is 15 residues long. CDR3 in amino acids: CASSLAGGLTDTQYF. Written as DNA, the CDR3 is TGTGCCAGCAGTTTAGCGGGGGGACTCACAGATACGCAGTATTTT. The full variable domain, its missing parts supplied by reference TRBV28 and TRBJ2-3, is DVKVTQSSRYLVKRTGEKVFLECVQDMDHENMFWYRQDPGLGLRLIYFSYDVKMKEKGDIPEGYSVSREKKERFSLILESASTNQTSMYLCASSLAGGLTDTQYFGPGTRLTVL.

CDR3 region: CASSLGFYEQYF. The CDR3 bases are TGTGCCAGCAGTTTGGGCTTCTACGAGCAGTACTTC. The chain couples TRBV28 to TRBJ2-7; D is unresolved. V was pared by 3 bases and J by 3 bases, with 6 bases between. Germline-derived CDR1 and CDR2 are MDHEN and SYDVKM. The CDR3 totals 12 residues.

The chain carries TRBV5-1 and TRBJ2-7; D possibly corresponds to TRBD1 (5 bases). Germline values: CDR1 SGHRS, CDR2 YFSETQ. Trimming stripped 2 bases from V and 2 bases from J, with 14 bases between. The CDR3 length is 15 residues. CDR3 sequence: CASSFLTATPYEQYF. DNA of the CDR3: TGCGCCAGCAGCTTCCTGACAGCGACACCCTACGAGCAGTACTTC.

The chain is built from TRBV9 and TRBJ1-3; tentative D call: TRBD1 (5 bases). The germline V gene has CDR1 SGDLS and CDR2 YYNGEE. Trimming cost V 6 bases and J 0 bases, with 10 bases left between them. The CDR3 runs to 14 residues. Here the CDR3 reads CASTDRLSGNTIYF. The CDR3 DNA is TGTGCCAGCACAGACAGACTCTCTGGAAACACCATATATTTT.